The clone carrying this T cell receptor beta chain was counted a few times. Its specificity is not known. These data are taken from a study of T cells after yellow fever vaccination. A universal primer site and UMIs were added as TCR cDNA was made by 5'RACE template switching. TCRdb recomputed calls from the 5' RACE reads with MiXCR, one row per CDR3 protein. This table holds about 400,000 distinct CDR3 sequences, around a tenth found once. Trimming stripped 3 bases from V and 0 bases from J, with 12 bases between. The CDR3 extends over 15 amino acids. Germline lookup yields CDR1 SGHRS and CDR2 YFSETQ. Study-level findings and limits: Relatively few clonotypes were ones that appeared in both CD4 and CD8 compartments. The secondary T-cell response peaked on day 5, not day 15, but was weaker.

The chain recombines TRBV5-1 with TRBJ1-1, with D unclear. The receptor was isolated from a man between 18 and 35 years old who received the YFV17D yellow fever vaccine. This material consisted of PBMCs, taken on the day of the first yellow fever vaccination. The CDR3 DNA reads as TGCGCCAGCAGCTCCGTGGAGGCAATGAACACTGAAGCTTTCTTT. Its translation is CASSSVEAMNTEAFF.